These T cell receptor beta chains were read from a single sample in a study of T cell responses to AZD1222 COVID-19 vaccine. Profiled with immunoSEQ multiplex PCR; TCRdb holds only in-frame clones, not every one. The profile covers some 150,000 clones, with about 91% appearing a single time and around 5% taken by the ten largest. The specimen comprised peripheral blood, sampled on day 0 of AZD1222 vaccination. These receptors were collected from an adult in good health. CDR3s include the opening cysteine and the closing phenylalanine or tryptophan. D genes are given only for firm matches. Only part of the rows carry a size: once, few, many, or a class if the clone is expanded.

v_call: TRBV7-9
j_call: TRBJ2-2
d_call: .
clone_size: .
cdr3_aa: CASSFGADTGELFF
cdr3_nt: TGTGCCAGCAGCTTCGGAGCAGACACCGGGGAGCTGTTTTTT

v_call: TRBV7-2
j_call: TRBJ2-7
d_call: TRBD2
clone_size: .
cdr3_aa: CASSLGGSGDRGEQYF
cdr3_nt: TGTGCCAGCAGCTTAGGAGGTAGCGGGGACCGGGGGGAGCAGTACTTC

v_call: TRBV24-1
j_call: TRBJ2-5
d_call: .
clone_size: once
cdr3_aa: CATSEGGGKETQYF
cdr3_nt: TGTGCCACCAGTGAAGGAGGGGGGAAGGAGACCCAGTACTTC

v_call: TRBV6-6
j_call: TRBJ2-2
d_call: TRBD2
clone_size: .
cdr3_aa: CASSPVKSGGPRSGELFF
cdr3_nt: TGTGCCAGCAGTCCCGTGAAATCGGGGGGGCCTCGAAGCGGGGAGCTGTTTTTT

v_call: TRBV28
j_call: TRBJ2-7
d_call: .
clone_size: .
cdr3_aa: CATGLTGLKQYF
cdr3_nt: TGTGCCACGGGGTTGACGGGGCTCAAGCAGTACTTC

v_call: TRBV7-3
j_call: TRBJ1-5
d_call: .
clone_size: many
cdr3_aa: CASSLSPNQPQHF
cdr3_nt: TGTGCCAGCAGCTTAAGCCCCAATCAGCCCCAGCATTTT

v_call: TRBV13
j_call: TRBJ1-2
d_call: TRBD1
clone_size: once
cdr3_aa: CASSRTGARYGYTF
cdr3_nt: TGTGCCAGCAGCCGGACAGGAGCCCGCTATGGCTACACCTTC

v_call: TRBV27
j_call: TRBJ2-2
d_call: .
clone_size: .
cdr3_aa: CASSFQGQNTGELFF
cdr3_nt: TGTGCCAGCAGTTTTCAAGGACAGAACACCGGGGAGCTGTTTTTT

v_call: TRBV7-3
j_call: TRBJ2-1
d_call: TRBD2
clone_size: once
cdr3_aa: CASSLKREFSEQFF
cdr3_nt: TGTGCCAGCAGCTTAAAGCGGGAGTTTAGTGAGCAGTTCTTC

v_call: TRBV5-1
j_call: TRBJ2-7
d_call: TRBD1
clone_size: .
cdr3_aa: CASSFPGQGGFWEQYF
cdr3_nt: TGCGCCAGCAGCTTCCCGGGACAGGGTGGCTTTTGGGAGCAGTACTTC

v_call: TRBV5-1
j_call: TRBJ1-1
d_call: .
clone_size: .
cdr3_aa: CASSVQGTGEAFF
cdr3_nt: TGCGCCAGCAGCGTGCAGGGAACAGGTGAAGCTTTCTTT

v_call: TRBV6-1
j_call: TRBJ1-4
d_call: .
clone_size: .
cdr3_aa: CASSDLRDFPTPNEKLFF
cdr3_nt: TGTGCCAGCAGTGACCTCCGGGACTTCCCTACTCCTAATGAAAAACTGTTTTTT

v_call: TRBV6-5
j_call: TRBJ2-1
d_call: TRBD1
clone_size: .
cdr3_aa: CASSYDRGPYNEQFF
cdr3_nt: TGTGCCAGCAGTTACGACAGGGGGCCCTACAATGAGCAGTTCTTC

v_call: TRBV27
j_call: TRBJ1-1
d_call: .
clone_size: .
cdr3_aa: CASSLYGGTEAFF
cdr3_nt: TGTGCCAGCAGTTTATACGGGGGCACTGAAGCTTTCTTT